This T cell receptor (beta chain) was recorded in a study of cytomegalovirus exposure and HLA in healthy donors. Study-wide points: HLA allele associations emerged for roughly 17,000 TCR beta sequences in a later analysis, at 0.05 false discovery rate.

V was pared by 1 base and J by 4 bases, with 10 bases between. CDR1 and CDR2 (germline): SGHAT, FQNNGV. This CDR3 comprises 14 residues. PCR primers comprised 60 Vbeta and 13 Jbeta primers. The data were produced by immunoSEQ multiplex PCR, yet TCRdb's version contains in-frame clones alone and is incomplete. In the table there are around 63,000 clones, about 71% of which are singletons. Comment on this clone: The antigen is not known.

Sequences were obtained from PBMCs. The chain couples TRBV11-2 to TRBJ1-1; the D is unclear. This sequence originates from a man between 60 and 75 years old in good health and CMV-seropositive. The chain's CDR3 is CASSLGAPVTEAFF. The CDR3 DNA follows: TGTGCCAGCAGCTTAGGGGCGCCGGTCACTGAAGCTTTCTTT.